A single sample is the source of the 6 T cell receptor beta chains below, sequenced in a study of blood T cell repertoires in COVID-19. This table comes from immunoSEQ multiplex PCR, and its TCRdb copy is limited to in-frame clones, with some not included. The table records around 210,000 clones, over 75% of them present only once. Sample: peripheral blood. These receptors all come from a man aged 50 or older with COVID-19, enrolled during active disease.

This chain links TRBV2 with TRBJ1-1; D possibly corresponds to TRBD1 (5 bases). The CDR3 loop spans 13 amino acids. V gave up 4 bases and J gave up 11 bases, with 17 bases separating them. The V gene's germline CDR1 is SNHLY and CDR2 FYNNEI. DNA of the CDR3: TGTGCCAGCAGTGGGAGGGTTGGGACGGAGGCTTTCTTT. Its protein is CASSGRVGTEAFF.

The genes are TRBV6-5 and TRBJ1-4, with D possibly being TRBD1 (5 bases). The length of the CDR3 is 15 residues. V gave up 0 bases and J gave up 2 bases, with 7 bases separating them. Germline V CDR1 and CDR2: MNHEY, SVGAGI. The CDR3 is CASSYSRGTNEKLFF. The CDR3 DNA is TGTGCCAGCAGTTACTCAAGGGGTACTAATGAAAAACTGTTTTTT.

The chain carries TRBV5-1 and TRBJ1-3; D gene uncertain. Germline assignment: CDR1 SGHRS and CDR2 YFSETQ. The CDR3 sequence is 17 residues long. The germline V and J ends were trimmed by 4 bases and 0 bases, with 17 bases remaining between them. For the CDR3, the DNA is TGCGCCAGCAGCCCTAGCTTGTCTGTGGGCTCTGGAAACACCATATATTTT. Translation: CASSPSLSVGSGNTIYF.

This clone was found a few times. The CDR3 DNA follows: TGTGCCAGCAGCCCTACAGGCTACGAGCAGTACTTC. It specifies CASSPTGYEQYF. The V and J genes are TRBV5-4 and TRBJ2-7; tentative D call: TRBD1 (5 bases). CDR3 length equals 12 residues. V was shortened by 4 bases and J by 3 bases, with 8 bases between the two germline ends. Germline V gene lookup returns CDR1 SGHNT and CDR2 YYREEE (reference sequence).

The rearrangement uses TRBV18 and TRBJ2-7; tentatively, D is TRBD1 (6 bases). CDR3 length: 15 amino acids. Germline assignment: CDR1 KGHSH and CDR2 LQKENI. Trimming took off 5 bases at V and 0 bases at J, with 14 bases between the two ends. The CDR3 nucleotides read TGTGCCAGCTCAGGACAGCCGATTGACTCCTACGAGCAGTACTTC. Protein sequence: CASSGQPIDSYEQYF.

This sequence joins TRBV10-3 and TRBJ1-3; D may be TRBD1 (6 bases). V lost 2 bases and J lost 0, with 23 bases in between. CDR1 and CDR2 from the germline V gene are ENHRY and SYGVKD. This CDR3 has 20 residues. Here the CDR3 DNA reads TGTGCCATCAGTGAGGTGGTTAGACTGGACAGCGCTAGCTCTGGAAACACCATATATTTT. Protein product: CAISEVVRLDSASSGNTIYF.